The 22 T cell receptor beta chains below all came from one sample that was sequenced in a study of early T cells in non-severe SARS-CoV-2 infection. TCRdb fed the 5' RACE reads into MiXCR, producing one record per CDR3 protein. The table shows more than 30,000 distinct CDR3 sequences, with 6% to 7.5% occurring only once. This material consisted of whole blood, taken at baseline. All receptors come from an adult who was a healthcare worker with PCR-confirmed SARS-CoV-2 infection or an uninfected control (not recorded which).

A remark on this clonotype: Sequence at one end of the junction differs from germline and may be a read error. The chain is built from TRBV4-1 and TRBJ1-3; no reliable D call. Germline assignment: CDR1 MGHRA and CDR2 YSYEKL. The CDR3 is made up of 15 amino acids. The CDR3, as DNA: TGCGCCAGCAGCCAAGATTGGGTCTCTGAAAACACCATATATTTT. This gives the protein CASSQDWVSENTIYF.

Ten or more counts support this clonotype. The chain uses TRBV13 and TRBJ1-6; tentative D call: TRBD1 (5 bases). The V and J ends lost 5 bases and 8 bases respectively, with 13 bases between them. This CDR3 has 14 residues. The germline gives CDR1 PRHDT, CDR2 FYEKMQ (reference sequence). For the CDR3, the DNA is TGTGCCAGCAGCGGGGGAAGAGCACATTCACCCCTCCACTTT. Its protein is CASSGGRAHSPLHF. Together with reference TRBV13 and TRBJ1-6, the CDR3 gives the full variable domain: AAGVIQSPRHLIKEKRETATLKCYPIPRHDTVYWYQQGPGQDPQFLISFYEKMQSDKGSIPDRFSAQQFSDYHSELNMSSLELGDSALYFCASSGGRAHSPLHFGNGTRLTVT.

This clonotype has a handful of counts. CDR3 nucleotides: TGTGCCAGCAGTTTAGGCTCTGGAAACACCATATATTTT. This translates into CASSLGSGNTIYF. The chain has TRBV27 and TRBJ1-3; D gene unclear. Germline assignment: CDR1 MNHEY and CDR2 SMNVEV (reference sequence). The length of the CDR3 is 13 residues. The ends were cut back, 2 bases at V and 0 bases at J, with 2 bases in the middle.

The chain carries TRBV18 and TRBJ1-1, with a possible D match to TRBD1 (6 bases). V lost 2 bases and J 5 bases, leaving 18 bases between the germline ends. The CDR3 loop spans 16 amino acids. Germline V gene data show CDR1 as KGHSH and CDR2 as LQKENI. DNA of the CDR3: TGTGCCAGCTCACCAGGGGGCACAACCGCGGGGACTGAAGCTTTCTTT. This codes for CASSPGGTTAGTEAFF.

This clonotype was recorded many times. CDR3 coding DNA: TGCGCCAGCAGCCAAGATTCAGCGAGTACCTACAATGAGCAGTTCTTC. It translates to CASSQDSASTYNEQFF. This rearrangement joins TRBV4-3 to TRBJ2-1; D call uncertain. The CDR3 is made up of 16 amino acids. V was clipped by 0 bases and J by 2 bases, with 11 bases between them. Germline V gene sequence: CDR1 LGHNA, CDR2 YSLEER.

This clonotype was counted ten times or more. The CDR3: CASRSQGDGPKGPIYF. The CDR3 nucleotides read TGTGCCAGCAGGTCGCAGGGAGATGGGCCCAAGGGGCCCATATATTTT. The J gene is TRBJ1-3, the V gene TRBV12-3 or TRBV12-4, with D possibly being TRBD1 (5 bases). The CDR3 spans 16 residues. Trimming stripped 6 bases from V and 11 bases from J, with 26 bases between.

This clonotype appeared many times. The chain carries TRBV7-3 and TRBJ2-5; D unresolved. CDR3 size: 12 residues. From germline, CDR1 is SGHTA and CDR2 FQGTGA. V lost 5 bases to trimming and J lost 5 bases, with 9 bases between them. CDR3 loop: CASSPVAETQYF. Written as DNA, the CDR3 is TGTGCCAGCAGCCCCGTGGCGGAGACCCAGTACTTC.

Many counts were recorded for this clonotype. V gene TRBV29-1 combines with J gene TRBJ2-1, with TRBD1 matching 7 bases. This CDR3 has 13 amino acids. CDR1 and CDR2 (germline): SQVTM, ANQGSEA. Germline trimming cut 7 bases from V and 7 bases from J; bases unmatched to any gene: 10. This chain's CDR3 is CSGRDSYRNEQFF. For the CDR3, the DNA is TGCAGCGGCCGGGACAGTTATAGGAATGAGCAGTTCTTC.

This clonotype occurred many times. The chain is built from TRBV12-3 or TRBV12-4 and TRBJ2-7; D not certain. V lost 2 bases to trimming and J lost 4 bases, with 6 bases between them. This CDR3 region has 12 residues. In nucleotides, the CDR3 is TGTGCCAGCAGTTTAAAGGTGTACGAGCAGTACTTC. It encodes CASSLKVYEQYF.

There are many counts of this clonotype. J is TRBJ1-6 and V is TRBV12-3 or TRBV12-4; maybe TRBD1 (5 bases). V lost 10 bases and J 7 bases, leaving 20 bases between the germline ends. This CDR3 region has 15 residues. The CDR3, as DNA: TGTGCCACCAAGCCTTCAGGGTCCGTGAATTCACCCCTCCACTTT. Translating it yields CATKPSGSVNSPLHF.

In this sample, this clonotype is medium-sized (0.01 to 0.1%). CDR3 amino acids: CASSTVGQRGFYEQYF. The CDR3 nucleotides are TGTGCCAGCAGCACCGTGGGGCAGCGGGGGTTTTACGAGCAGTACTTC. The chain has TRBV28 and TRBJ2-7; 8 positions match TRBD2. J was trimmed by 4 bases and V by 6 bases; bases with no gene match: 14. From germline, CDR1 is MDHEN and CDR2 SYDVKM. The CDR3 covers 16 residues.

This clonotype was found a few times. This chain links TRBV10-3 with TRBJ2-1; 9 bases align to TRBD2. Trimming at V came to 6 bases and at J to 6 bases, leaving 9 bases not matched to a gene. The CDR3 has 15 residues. Germline CDR1 is ENHRY and CDR2 is SYGVKD. DNA of the CDR3: TGTGCCATCAGCGAATTAGCGGGAGCGGCCAATGAGCAGTTCTTC. Protein: CAISELAGAANEQFF.

This sequence joins TRBV29-1 and TRBJ1-2; the match to TRBD1 covers 7 bases. Trimming took 6 bases from V and 6 from J; bases not matched to a gene: 7. Looked up from germline, CDR1 is SQVTM and CDR2 is ANQGSEA. CDR3 length: 12 residues. The CDR3 bases are TGCAGCGTCGAAAAACAGGGGAATGGCTACACCTTC. It yields the protein CSVEKQGNGYTF.

This clonotype came up a few times. The chain employs TRBV27 and TRBJ1-2; D is unresolved. The CDR3 loop spans 14 amino acids. Trimming shortened V by 4 bases and J by 7 bases, and 16 bases separated the two germline ends. Germline CDR1 MNHEY, CDR2 SMNVEV (reference sequence). The CDR3, as DNA: TGTGCCAGCAGTTATGTGGGAGACGATGCTGGCTACACCTTC. Its translation: CASSYVGDDAGYTF.

This chain joins TRBV2 and TRBJ2-1; the match to TRBD2 covers 9 bases. This CDR3 has 14 amino acids. The germline V gene has CDR1 SNHLY and CDR2 FYNNEI. Trimming removed 4 bases from V and 7 bases from J; junction bases left unmatched: 5. In DNA form, the CDR3 reads TGTGCCAGCAGTGGAGCGGGAGGAAGAAATGAGCAGTTCTTC. It codes for CASSGAGGRNEQFF. The full variable domain, in which reference TRBV2 and TRBJ2-1 provide the parts outside the CDR3, is EPEVTQTPSHQVTQMGQEVILRCVPISNHLYFYWYRQILGQKVEFLVSFYNNEISEKSEIFDDQFSVERPDGSNFTLKIRSTKLEDSAMYFCASSGAGGRNEQFFGPGTRLTVL.

This clonotype was counted only a few times. The chain employs TRBV6-2 or TRBV6-3 and TRBJ2-3; D ambiguous. Germline assignment: CDR1 MNHEY and CDR2 SVGEGT. V shed 6 bases and J shed 0 bases, with 13 bases lying between them. The CDR3 sequence is 15 residues long. The CDR3 DNA sequence: TGTGCCAGCAGCCCAGTTACCGGGAGCACAGATACGCAGTATTTT. It translates to CASSPVTGSTDTQYF.

The gene calls are TRBV18 and TRBJ1-3; 8 nucleotides match TRBD1. V shed 2 bases and J 6 bases; nucleotides not matched to a gene: 3. Germline assignment: CDR1 KGHSH and CDR2 LQKENI. The CDR3 runs to 14 residues. The CDR3 coding sequence is TGTGCCAGCTCACCAGACAGGGGTGCAAACACCATATATTTT. Its protein product is CASSPDRGANTIYF.

This clonotype has just a few counts. The V gene is TRBV7-2, the J gene TRBJ1-5, with no clear D. This CDR3 is built from 14 residues. CDR1 is SGHTA, CDR2 FQGNSA, per germline. Trimming removed 1 base at V and 7 bases at J, with 11 bases between. CDR3 amino acids: CASSLVGKDQPQHF. DNA for the CDR3: TGTGCCAGCAGCTTAGTAGGCAAGGACCAGCCCCAGCATTTT.

This clonotype was counted between two and nine times. The CDR3 sequence: CASSQAPQREINEQFF. The CDR3 bases are TGCGCCAGCAGCCAAGCGCCGCAGCGGGAGATCAATGAGCAGTTCTTC. The gene calls are TRBV4-1 and TRBJ2-1; 8 bases align to TRBD2. This CDR3 contains 16 residues. J gave up 6 bases and V 1 base, and 8 bases lay outside the gene matches. Germline CDR1 and CDR2: MGHRA and YSYEKL.

This clonotype was counted only a few times. This sequence joins TRBV2 and TRBJ2-7; 13 positions agree with TRBD2. The germline V gene encodes CDR1 SNHLY and CDR2 FYNNEI. This CDR3 region has 18 residues. The V and J ends lost 4 bases and 1 base, in that order; junction bases with no gene match: 10. The CDR3 bases are TGTGCCAGCAGTGGGTCCGGACTAGCGGGAGAGGCGTCCTACGAGCAGTACGTC. Translation: CASSGSGLAGEASYEQYV.

This clonotype has ten or more counts. The V call is TRBV7-3, the J call TRBJ1-1; no firm D call. CDR1 and CDR2 from the germline V gene are SGHTA and FQGTGA. V was trimmed by 2 bases and J by 3 bases, leaving 13 bases between them. The CDR3 consists of 15 residues. The CDR3 DNA is TGTGCCAGCAGCTTATTCGGGAATTCGGACACTGAAGCTTTCTTT. Amino acids: CASSLFGNSDTEAFF. The whole variable domain, filled in from reference TRBV7-3 and TRBJ1-1, reads GAGVSQTPSNKVTEKGKYVELRCDPISGHTALYWYRQSLGQGPEFLIYFQGTGAADDSGLPNDRFFAVRPEGSVSTLKIQRTERGDSAVYLCASSLFGNSDTEAFFGQGTRLTVV.

This clonotype was recorded at least ten times. The rearrangement uses TRBV7-9 and TRBJ1-2; 10 bases map to TRBD1. The trim removed 1 base at V and 0 bases at J, leaving 8 bases unmatched. The CDR3 covers 18 residues. The germline CDR1 and CDR2 sequences are SEHNR and FQNEAQ (reference sequence). The CDR3: CASSLDSGQGGANYGYTF. The CDR3 DNA reads TGTGCCAGCAGCTTAGACTCCGGACAGGGGGGAGCTAACTATGGCTACACCTTC.